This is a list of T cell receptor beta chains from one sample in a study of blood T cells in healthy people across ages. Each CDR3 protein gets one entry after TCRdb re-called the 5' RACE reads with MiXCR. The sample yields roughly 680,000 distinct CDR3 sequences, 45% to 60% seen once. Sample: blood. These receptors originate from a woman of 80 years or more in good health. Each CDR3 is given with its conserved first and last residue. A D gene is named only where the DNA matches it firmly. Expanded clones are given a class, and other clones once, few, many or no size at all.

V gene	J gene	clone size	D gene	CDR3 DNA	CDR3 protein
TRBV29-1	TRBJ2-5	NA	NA	TGCAGCGCCATCGAAGGGCGCCAAGAGACCCAGTACTTC	CSAIEGRQETQYF
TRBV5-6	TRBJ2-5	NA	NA	TGTGCCAGCAGCTCGGTCACAGGGATTCAAGAGACCCAGTACTTC	CASSSVTGIQETQYF
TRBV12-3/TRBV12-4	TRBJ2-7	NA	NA	TGTGCCAGCAGGCAGGGGCCTCCCTACGAGCAGTACTTC	CASRQGPPYEQYF
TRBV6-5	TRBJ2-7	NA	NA	TGTGCCAGCAGTTACTCACAAAACTACGAGCAGTACTTC	CASSYSQNYEQYF
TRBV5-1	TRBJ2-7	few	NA	TGCGCCAGCACCTCAGGAGGGGGACGAGGGGAGCAGTACTTC	CASTSGGGRGEQYF
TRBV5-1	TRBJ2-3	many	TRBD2	TGCGCCAGCAGCTTGGCCCCGCGCGGGAGTCTGGCGGATACGCAGTATTTT	CASSLAPRGSLADTQYF
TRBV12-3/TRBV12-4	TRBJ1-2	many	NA	TGTGCCAGCAGCCTAGGGGTAGGCGGCTACACCTTC	CASSLGVGGYTF
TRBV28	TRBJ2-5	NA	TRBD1	TGTGCCAGCATTCCGGGACAGGGGATTATCGGTTCGACTGAGCAGTACTTC	CASIPGQGIIGSTEQYF
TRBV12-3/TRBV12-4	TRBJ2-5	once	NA	TGTGCCAGCAGGCCCTCCTTGGGGACCCAGTACTTC	CASRPSLGTQYF
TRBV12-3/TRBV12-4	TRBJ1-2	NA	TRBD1	TGTGCCAGCAGTTTAGGGACAGGGGGCCTCTACCCCTATGGCTACACCTTC	CASSLGTGGLYPYGYTF
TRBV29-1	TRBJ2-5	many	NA	TGCAGCGTCCGTTCGGTTATCCAAGAGACCCAGTACTTC	CSVRSVIQETQYF
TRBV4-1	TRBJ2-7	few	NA	TGCGCCAGCAGCCTAAAGGGGTATGCAGGGGCTGACTCCTACGAGCAGTACTTC	CASSLKGYAGADSYEQYF
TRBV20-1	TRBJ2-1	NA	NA	TGCAGTGCTAGCGGACTGGGACGAAACTACAATGAGCAGTTCTTC	CSASGLGRNYNEQFF
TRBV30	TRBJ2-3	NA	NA	TGTGCCTGGGAGGTTAGCTGGGATACGCAGTATTTT	CAWEVSWDTQYF
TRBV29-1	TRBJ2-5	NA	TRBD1	TGCAGCGTTGAAGTCTGGACAGGGGGTTTGGTGAAAGAGACCCAGTACTTC	CSVEVWTGGLVKETQYF
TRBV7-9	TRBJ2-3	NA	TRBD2	TGTGCCAGCACCATCTCTTCGGGAAGCGGGGTCCGGGGAGATACGCAGTATTTT	CASTISSGSGVRGDTQYF
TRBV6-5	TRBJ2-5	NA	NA	TGTGCCAGCACGCACCGCTTAATGGAGACCCAGTACTTC	CASTHRLMETQYF
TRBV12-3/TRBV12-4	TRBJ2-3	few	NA	TGTGCCAGCGGCGATTACAGGGCCCTCACAGATACGCAGTATTTT	CASGDYRALTDTQYF
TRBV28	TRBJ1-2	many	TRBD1	TGTGCCAGCAATAGACAGGGGGAGGACTATGGCTACACCTTC	CASNRQGEDYGYTF
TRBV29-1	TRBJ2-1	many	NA	TGCAGCGCCTCCGGTATTATTTACAATGAGCAGTTCTTC	CSASGIIYNEQFF
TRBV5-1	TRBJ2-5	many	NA	TGCGCCAGCAGCATACAGGGAAGTGGCCAAGAGACCCAGTACTTC	CASSIQGSGQETQYF
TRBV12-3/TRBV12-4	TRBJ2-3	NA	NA	TGTGCCAGCAGTCTACAGGGTTATGGTGCTCCGTGGTATTTT	CASSLQGYGAPWYF
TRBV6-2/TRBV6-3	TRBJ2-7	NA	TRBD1	TGTGCCAGCAGACACCGGGACAGTCTCTACGAGCAGTACTTC	CASRHRDSLYEQYF
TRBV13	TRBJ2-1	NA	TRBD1	TGTGCCAGCAGCTCCCGGGACAGGGGGCTATATGAGCAGTTCTTC	CASSSRDRGLYEQFF
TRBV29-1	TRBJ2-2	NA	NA	TGCAGCGTTGTAACAGGCTCTTGGGGGACCGGGGAGCTGTTTTTT	CSVVTGSWGTGELFF
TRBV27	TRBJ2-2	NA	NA	TGTGCCAGCAGTTTGGAGGGTTATTACGGGGAGCTGTTTTTT	CASSLEGYYGELFF
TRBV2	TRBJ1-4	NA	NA	TGTGCCAGCAGGGCAGTCGGTGAAAAACTGTTTTTT	CASRAVGEKLFF
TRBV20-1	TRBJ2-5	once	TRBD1	TGCAGTGCTAGAAGATACAGGGGCGGCCAAGAGACCCAGTACTTC	CSARRYRGGQETQYF
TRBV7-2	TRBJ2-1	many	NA	TGTGCCAGCAGCTTAGCGCGGTTTCAGACACCTTTAGATGAGCAGTTCTTC	CASSLARFQTPLDEQFF
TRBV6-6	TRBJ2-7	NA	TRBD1	TGTGCCAGTAAACCTAGGGACAGCTCCTACGAGCAGTACTTC	CASKPRDSSYEQYF
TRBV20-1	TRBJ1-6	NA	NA	TGCAGTGCTAGAGATCGGGTACTGGGGGCCCGAACACCCCTCCACTTT	CSARDRVLGARTPLHF
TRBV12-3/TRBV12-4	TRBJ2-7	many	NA	TGTGCCAGCAGTTGGATTCCGGGTGGGGCCAGCGAGCAGTACTTC	CASSWIPGGASEQYF
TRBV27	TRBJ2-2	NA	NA	TGTGCCAGCAGCAAAATTATATCCGCCGGACCGGCCGGGGAGCTGTTTTTT	CASSKIISAGPAGELFF
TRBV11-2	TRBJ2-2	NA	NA	TGTGCCAGCAGCTTGAGTGGTTACCCCGGGGAGCTGTTTTTT	CASSLSGYPGELFF
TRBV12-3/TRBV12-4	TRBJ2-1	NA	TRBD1	TGTGCCCGCAGTTCACAGGGGGCCAGTGAGCAGTTCTTC	CARSSQGASEQFF
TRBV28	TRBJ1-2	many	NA	TGTGCCAGCAGTTTAGGGGGGCGGGATGGCTACACCTTC	CASSLGGRDGYTF
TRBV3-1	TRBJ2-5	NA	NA	TGTGCCAGCAGCCAAGGACAGGGAGGAGGAGAGACCCAGTACTTC	CASSQGQGGGETQYF
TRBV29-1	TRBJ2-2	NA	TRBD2	TGCAGCGTTGATGTTAGCGGGGGGAACACCGGGGAGCTGTTTTTT	CSVDVSGGNTGELFF
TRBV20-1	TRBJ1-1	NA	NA	TGCAGTGCTAGAGGGCAGGGAGTTAAGGACACTGAAGCTTTCTTT	CSARGQGVKDTEAFF
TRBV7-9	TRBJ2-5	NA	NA	TGTGCCAGCAGCTTAGCGGGGGGAGATCGAGAGCAGTACTTC	CASSLAGGDREQYF